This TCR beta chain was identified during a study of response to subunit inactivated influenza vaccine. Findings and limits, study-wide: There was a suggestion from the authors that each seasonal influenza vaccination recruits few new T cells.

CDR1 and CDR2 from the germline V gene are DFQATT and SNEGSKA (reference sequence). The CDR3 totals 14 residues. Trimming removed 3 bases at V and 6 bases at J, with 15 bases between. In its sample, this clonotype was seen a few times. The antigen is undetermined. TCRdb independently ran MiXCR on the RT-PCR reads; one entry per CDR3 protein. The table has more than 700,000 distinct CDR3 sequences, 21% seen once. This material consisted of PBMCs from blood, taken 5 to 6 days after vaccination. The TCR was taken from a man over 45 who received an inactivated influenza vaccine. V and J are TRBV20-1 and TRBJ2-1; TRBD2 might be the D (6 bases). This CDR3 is CSASGYAGSNEQFF. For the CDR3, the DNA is TGCAGTGCTAGCGGGTACGCGGGGAGCAATGAGCAGTTCTTC.